This T cell receptor beta chain was sequenced for a study of T cell responses to AZD1222 COVID-19 vaccine. Regarding the study as a whole: After two AZD1222 doses, spike-specific TCR breadth and depth rose versus day 0. Sampling captured repertoires only after the peak T cell response. Baseline seropositivity characterized only a handful of AZD1222 recipients.

V trimming: 4 bases; J trimming: 4 bases; junction bases outside the gene matches: 9. CDR3 length: 15 residues. The V gene's germline CDR1 is LNHDA and CDR2 SQIVND (reference sequence). Points on this clone: Its antigen is unidentified.

Only in-frame clones appear in the TCRdb table, and some are missing; sequencing was by immunoSEQ multiplex PCR. The sample lists around 130,000 clones; roughly nine tenths were seen once. Sequenced here: peripheral blood, sampled on day 0 of AZD1222 vaccination. The V call is TRBV19, the J call TRBJ1-2; TRBD1 agrees at 7 bases. The sequence derives from an adult in good health. The CDR3 region has the DNA TGTGCCAGTAGTAAGGACAGGATCAACTTCTATGGCTACACCTTC. Protein: CASSKDRINFYGYTF. Filled out from reference TRBV19 and TRBJ1-2, the complete variable domain reads DGGITQSPKYLFRKEGQNVTLSCEQNLNHDAMYWYRQDPGQGLRLIYYSQIVNDFQKGDIAEGYSVSREKKESFPLTVTSAQKNPTAFYLCASSKDRINFYGYTFGSGTRLTVV.